The next 6 T cell receptor beta chains were all read from a single sample in a study of technical replicates of blood from a few donors. TCRdb's copy holds only in-frame clones and misses some; the assay was immunoSEQ multiplex PCR. The data show roughly 56,000 clones, around 87% seen once. Sequencing used PBMCs. The receptors come from a human donor in good health. Some clones in this sample may be carry-over from other donors' samples.

The V gene is TRBV11-2, the J gene TRBJ2-7, with TRBD2 identical over 9 bases. The CDR3 sequence is 15 residues long. CDR1 is SGHAT, CDR2 FQNNGV, per germline. V lost 4 bases, J lost 2 bases, and 6 bases stayed unmatched. The CDR3 DNA is TGTGCCAGCAGCTACATAGCGGGAGCCACCTACGAGCAGTACTTC. Amino acids: CASSYIAGATYEQYF.

This clone was seen a few times. The J gene is TRBJ2-3, the V gene TRBV9; no firm D call. There are 13 residues in the CDR3. Germline values: CDR1 SGDLS, CDR2 YYNGEE. Trimming pared 3 bases from V and 2 bases from J, leaving 7 bases between. The CDR3: CASSEPYTDTQYF. The CDR3 nucleotides read TGTGCCAGCAGCGAGCCCTACACAGATACGCAGTATTTT.

The chain uses TRBV5-1 and TRBJ2-5; D is unresolved. Deletions cut 0 bases from V and 3 bases from J, with 6 bases between. This CDR3 is 13 amino acids long. Germline V lookup: CDR1 SGHRS, CDR2 YFSETQ. The CDR3: CASSLAFKETQYF. CDR3 bases: TGCGCCAGCAGCTTGGCCTTTAAAGAGACCCAGTACTTC.

The J gene is TRBJ2-1, the V gene TRBV6-4; 11 bases match TRBD2. V lost 4 bases to trimming and J lost 7 bases; unmatched junction nucleotides: 9. The CDR3 contains 16 residues. From germline, CDR1 is MRHNA and CDR2 SNTAGT. The CDR3 nucleotides are TGTGCCAGCAGTGCCCTCCTAGCGGGAGGATTGAATGAGCAGTTCTTC. Encoded protein: CASSALLAGGLNEQFF.

The chain uses TRBV6-4 and TRBJ2-1; D gene ambiguous. This CDR3 contains 14 residues. The V gene lost 8 bases and the J gene lost 7 bases, with 18 bases spanning the gap. CDR1 is MRHNA, CDR2 SNTAGT, per germline. The CDR3 bases are TGTGCCAGCTCCCCTCAGCCTGACTTAAATGAGCAGTTCTTC. This sequence encodes CASSPQPDLNEQFF.

V is TRBV7-2 and J is TRBJ2-5, with 14 bases identical to TRBD2. The germline gives CDR1 SGHTA, CDR2 FQGNSA. The CDR3 sequence is 17 residues long. With V trimmed by 3 bases and J by 5 bases, 8 bases remained unmatched. Here the CDR3 reads CASSLSPGLAGGETQYF. The CDR3, as DNA: TGTGCCAGCAGCTTGTCCCCTGGACTAGCGGGGGGTGAGACCCAGTACTTC.